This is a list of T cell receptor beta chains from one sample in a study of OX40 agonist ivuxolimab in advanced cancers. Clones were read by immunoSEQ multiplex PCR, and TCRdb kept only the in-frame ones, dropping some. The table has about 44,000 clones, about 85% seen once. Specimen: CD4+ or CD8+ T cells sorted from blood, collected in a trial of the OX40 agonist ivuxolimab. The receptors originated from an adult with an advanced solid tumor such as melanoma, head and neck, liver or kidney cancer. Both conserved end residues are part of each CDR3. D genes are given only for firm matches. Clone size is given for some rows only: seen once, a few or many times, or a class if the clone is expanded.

CDR3: CASSPSGRAFGEQFF
DNA: TGTGCCAGCAGCCCAAGCGGGAGGGCCTTCGGTGAGCAGTTCTTC
V: TRBV14
D: TRBD2
J: TRBJ2-1
size: NA

CDR3: CASSPRTASNQPQHF
DNA: TGTGCCAGCAGCCCAAGGACAGCCAGCAATCAGCCCCAGCATTTT
V: TRBV7-8
D: NA
J: TRBJ1-5
size: once

CDR3: CASIPRDIHYEQYF
DNA: TGTGCCAGTATTCCCCGGGACATACACTACGAGCAGTACTTC
V: TRBV19
D: NA
J: TRBJ2-7
size: NA

CDR3: CASSPATANYGYTF
DNA: TGTGCCAGTAGTCCTGCCACAGCTAACTATGGCTACACCTTC
V: TRBV19
D: NA
J: TRBJ1-2
size: NA

CDR3: CASATLGAGAGELFF
DNA: TGCGCCAGCGCCACCTTGGGGGCGGGGGCCGGGGAGCTGTTTTTT
V: TRBV5-1
D: NA
J: TRBJ2-2
size: NA

CDR3: CASSESGSGRTDTQYF
DNA: TGTGCCAGCAGTGAATCGGGTAGCGGGAGGACAGATACGCAGTATTTT
V: TRBV25-1
D: TRBD2
J: TRBJ2-3
size: NA

CDR3: CASSLGFGGENTEAFF
DNA: TGCGCCAGCAGCTTGGGTTTCGGGGGCGAGAACACTGAAGCTTTCTTT
V: TRBV5-1
D: NA
J: TRBJ1-1
size: few

CDR3: CASSSRGRYGYTF
DNA: TGTGCCAGCAGCTCCAGGGGGCGGTATGGCTACACCTTC
V: TRBV7-2
D: TRBD1
J: TRBJ1-2
size: NA

CDR3: CASSLMGATYEQYF
DNA: TGTGCCAGCAGCTTAATGGGGGCAACCTACGAGCAGTACTTC
V: TRBV11-1
D: NA
J: TRBJ2-7
size: NA

CDR3: CASSFRGPTSGNTIYF
DNA: TGTGCCAGCAGCTTTAGAGGGCCGACCTCTGGAAACACCATATATTTT
V: TRBV27
D: NA
J: TRBJ1-3
size: NA

CDR3: CSVQDRTNEKLFF
DNA: TGCAGCGTTCAGGACAGGACTAATGAAAAACTGTTTTTT
V: TRBV29-1
D: TRBD1
J: TRBJ1-4
size: NA

CDR3: CSVVGGRAVDEQFF
DNA: TGCAGCGTTGTCGGCGGGAGGGCCGTCGATGAGCAGTTCTTC
V: TRBV29-1
D: TRBD2
J: TRBJ2-1
size: NA

CDR3: CASSLDPAYEQYF
DNA: TGTGCCAGCAGCTTAGATCCGGCGTACGAGCAGTACTTC
V: TRBV11-2
D: NA
J: TRBJ2-7
size: NA

CDR3: CASSQDMSSYNEQFF
DNA: TGCGCCAGCAGCCAAGATATGAGCTCCTACAATGAGCAGTTCTTC
V: TRBV4-3
D: NA
J: TRBJ2-1
size: NA

CDR3: CASSAAGGRYEQYF
DNA: TGTGCCAGCAGTGCGGCGGGAGGGCGGTACGAGCAGTACTTC
V: TRBV4-2
D: TRBD2
J: TRBJ2-7
size: NA

CDR3: CASSQEYHRGREGNEKLFF
DNA: TGCGCCAGCAGCCAAGAATATCACAGGGGGAGAGAAGGGAATGAAAAACTGTTTTTT
V: TRBV4-3
D: TRBD1
J: TRBJ1-4
size: NA

CDR3: CASSSRGRGSGNTIYF
DNA: TGTGCCAGTAGTTCCCGTGGAAGGGGCTCTGGAAACACCATATATTTT
V: TRBV19
D: NA
J: TRBJ1-3
size: NA

CDR3: CASSVVGRIPDTQYF
DNA: TGTGCCAGCAGCGTAGTGGGCAGAATACCAGATACGCAGTATTTT
V: TRBV9
D: NA
J: TRBJ2-3
size: NA

CDR3: CASSLAQGFGYTF
DNA: TGTGCCAGCAGCTTGGCCCAGGGATTTGGCTACACCTTC
V: TRBV5-4
D: NA
J: TRBJ1-2
size: medium-sized

CDR3: CASRTSARPSTDTQYF
DNA: TGCGCCAGCAGAACCAGCGCTCGCCCTAGCACAGATACGCAGTATTTT
V: TRBV5-1
D: NA
J: TRBJ2-3
size: NA

CDR3: CASGGGSGNTIYF
DNA: TGTGCTAGTGGTGGGGGATCTGGAAACACCATATATTTT
V: TRBV12-5
D: NA
J: TRBJ1-3
size: few

CDR3: CASSFAGTETQYF
DNA: TGTGCCAGCAGCTTCGCAGGGACGGAGACCCAGTACTTC
V: TRBV5-4
D: NA
J: TRBJ2-5
size: few

CDR3: CASSLMAANQPQHF
DNA: TGTGCCAGCAGTTTAATGGCGGCAAATCAGCCCCAGCATTTT
V: TRBV27
D: NA
J: TRBJ1-5
size: NA

CDR3: CASTLGGYSNQPQHF
DNA: TGTGCCAGCACTCTGGGGGGATATAGCAATCAGCCCCAGCATTTT
V: TRBV28
D: NA
J: TRBJ1-5
size: NA

CDR3: CAIKWALNTEAFF
DNA: TGTGCCATCAAGTGGGCCCTGAACACTGAAGCTTTCTTT
V: TRBV10-3
D: NA
J: TRBJ1-1
size: NA

CDR3: CASSGAREGLYNEQFF
DNA: TGTGCCAGTAGCGGCGCGCGGGAGGGGTTGTACAATGAGCAGTTCTTC
V: TRBV19
D: TRBD2
J: TRBJ2-1
size: NA

CDR3: CASAHPREVLNTEAFF
DNA: TGTGCCAGCGCCCACCCCAGAGAGGTTCTGAACACTGAAGCTTTCTTT
V: TRBV2
D: NA
J: TRBJ1-1
size: once

CDR3: CAWSAGTGGNSPLHF
DNA: TGTGCCTGGAGTGCCGGGACAGGGGGAAATTCACCCCTCCACTTT
V: TRBV30
D: TRBD1
J: TRBJ1-6
size: NA

CDR3: CAGQGVGYEQYF
DNA: TGTGCCGGCCAGGGGGTAGGCTACGAGCAGTACTTC
V: TRBV19
D: TRBD1
J: TRBJ2-7
size: NA

CDR3: CASSPGLAGGEQFF
DNA: TGTGCCAGTAGTCCGGGACTAGCGGGAGGTGAGCAGTTCTTC
V: TRBV19
D: TRBD2
J: TRBJ2-1
size: NA

CDR3: CASSPLTRGALETQYF
DNA: TGTGCCAGCTCACCCCTTACCCGTGGAGCGTTAGAGACCCAGTACTTC
V: TRBV18
D: NA
J: TRBJ2-5
size: NA

CDR3: CASSPDRAKETQYF
DNA: TGTGCCAGCAGCCCGGACAGGGCTAAAGAGACCCAGTACTTC
V: TRBV7-2
D: TRBD1
J: TRBJ2-5
size: NA

CDR3: CASSLSGGTEAFF
DNA: TGTGCCAGCAGCTTATCAGGGGGGACTGAAGCTTTCTTT
V: TRBV7-7
D: TRBD1
J: TRBJ1-1
size: NA

CDR3: CASSLIRGAGNTIYF
DNA: TGTGCCAGCAGTTTGATCCGAGGTGCTGGAAACACCATATATTTT
V: TRBV28
D: NA
J: TRBJ1-3
size: few

CDR3: CASTAVRSPYEQYF
DNA: TGTGCCAGCACAGCTGTTAGGTCCCCCTACGAGCAGTACTTC
V: TRBV5-6
D: NA
J: TRBJ2-7
size: NA

CDR3: CASSGGISHSYEQYF
DNA: TGTGCCAGCAGTGGGGGCATATCTCACTCCTACGAGCAGTACTTC
V: TRBV6-1
D: NA
J: TRBJ2-7
size: NA

CDR3: CASSYKLNTEAFF
DNA: TGTGCCAGCTCGTATAAGTTGAACACTGAAGCTTTCTTT
V: TRBV7-2
D: NA
J: TRBJ1-1
size: once

CDR3: CASSLVSSGGETQYF
DNA: TGTGCCAGCAGCTTAGTCTCTAGCGGGGGGGAGACCCAGTACTTC
V: TRBV7-9
D: TRBD2
J: TRBJ2-5
size: NA